These 6 T cell receptor beta chains were sequenced from one sample in a study of blood T cell repertoires in COVID-19 (dated by TCRdb to the early 2020s). The protocol used for the library was the immunoSEQ multiplex PCR assay. Sourced from immuneACCESS, this table was stored by TCRdb with only in-frame sequences that have V and J called. A share of the clones is absent; for the studies checked, an unresolved V gene accounts for under half, and the remainder has no known explanation. This sample comprises some 200,000 clones, about nine tenths of them detected only once. The ten largest clones add up to over 2% of the sample. Material for sequencing was peripheral blood. The receptors here all came from a woman aged 45 to 65 with acute or convalescent COVID-19.

The chain joins TRBV19 to TRBJ1-1, with a possible D match to TRBD1 (6 bases). Trimming removed 6 bases from V and 0 bases from J, with 14 bases in between. The CDR3 contains 15 residues. Germline CDR1 and CDR2: LNHDA and SQIVND (reference sequence). CDR3 nucleotide sequence: TGTGCCAGTAGGTCAGGGGTTGCAATGAACACTGAAGCTTTCTTT. It translates to CASRSGVAMNTEAFF.

The chain uses TRBV4-2 and TRBJ2-4, with D possibly TRBD1 on 6 matching bases. V lost 4 bases and J 5 bases, leaving 9 bases between the germline ends. Per the germline V gene, CDR1 is LGHNA and CDR2 is YNFKEQ. The CDR3 runs 13 residues. The CDR3 nucleotides read TGTGCCAGCAGCCTGGCAGGGGAAAACATTCAGTACTTC. Translated: CASSLAGENIQYF.

The chain links TRBV11-2 to TRBJ2-3, with a tentative D call TRBD2 (7 bases). This CDR3 has 14 residues. Germline assignment: CDR1 SGHAT and CDR2 FQNNGV. V shed 6 bases and J shed 1 base, with 11 bases lying between them. CDR3 sequence: CASSWGGGTDTQYF. CDR3 sequence (DNA): TGTGCCAGCAGTTGGGGGGGCGGCACAGATACGCAGTATTTT.

The V call is TRBV10-3, the J call TRBJ1-2, with TRBD1 matching 8 bases. CDR1 is ENHRY and CDR2 is SYGVKD in the germline V gene. The J segment lost 7 bases and the V segment lost 6 bases, leaving 10 bases of the junction unmatched. The CDR3 covers 14 residues. CDR3 DNA sequence: TGTGCCATCAGAACCTTGGACAGGGAAGGTGGCTACACCTTC. Translation gives CAIRTLDREGGYTF.

The J gene is TRBJ1-3, the V gene TRBV30; 10 bases are a match to TRBD1. The CDR3 totals 15 residues. The trim removed 5 bases at V and 0 bases at J, leaving 4 bases unmatched. Germline-derived CDR1 and CDR2 are GTSNPN and SVGIG (reference sequence). As DNA, the CDR3 is TGTGCCTGGGGACAGGGGGGATTCTCTGGAAACACCATATATTTT. As protein: CAWGQGGFSGNTIYF.

The rearrangement uses TRBV9 and TRBJ1-1; D perhaps matches TRBD1 (5 bases). The V gene lost 4 bases and the J gene lost 11 bases, with 15 bases spanning the gap. This CDR3 is built from 12 residues. Germline-derived CDR1 and CDR2 are SGDLS and YYNGEE. CDR3 coding DNA: TGTGCCAGCAGCCTGAGGGGAGGGGAGGCTTTCTTT. It translates to CASSLRGGEAFF. Complete variable domain (other parts from reference TRBV9 and TRBJ1-1): DSGVTQTPKHLITATGQRVTLRCSPRSGDLSVYWYQQSLDQGLQFLIQYYNGEERAKGNILERFSAQQFPDLHSELNLSSLELGDSALYFCASSLRGGEAFFGQGTRLTVV.